The subject of this entry is one T cell receptor (beta chain). The antigen is undetermined. The data were taken from a study of beta chain features in type 1 diabetes. V was shortened by 3 bases and J by 5 bases, with 14 bases between the two germline ends. The CDR3 has 15 residues. CDR1 and CDR2 (germline): SGHTA, FQGTGA. The authors reverse transcribed all of the isolated RNA, so sequencing captured expressed TCRB transcripts. TCRdb keeps only in-frame clones here, not all; method: immunoSEQ multiplex PCR. The sample shows a few hundred thousand clones, 8.5% to 10% of them seen only once. Overall study results and limits: Patients and controls would share equally any PCR tilt toward shorter templates. Type 1 diabetes patients showed fewer insertions and more deletions at VDJ junctions. Any role of HLA type in TCRB rearrangement remained unresolved here. Moderate but significant shortening of TCRB CDR3s was recorded in all four CD4+ subsets from Type 1 diabetes patients.

Each sorted fraction was over 95% pure. This sequence was found in a man aged 30 to 45 with type 1 diabetes. The sequenced sample was central memory CD4+ T cells from blood. The V call is TRBV7-3, the J call TRBJ2-1; a possible D gene is TRBD2 (6 bases). The CDR3 loop reads CASSLSSGLNNEQFF. The CDR3 nucleotides read TGTGCCAGCAGCTTGAGTAGCGGACTGAACAATGAGCAGTTCTTC. The whole variable domain, remainder taken from reference TRBV7-3 and TRBJ2-1, is GAGVSQTPSNKVTEKGKYVELRCDPISGHTALYWYRQSLGQGPEFLIYFQGTGAADDSGLPNDRFFAVRPEGSVSTLKIQRTERGDSAVYLCASSLSSGLNNEQFFGPGTRLTVL.